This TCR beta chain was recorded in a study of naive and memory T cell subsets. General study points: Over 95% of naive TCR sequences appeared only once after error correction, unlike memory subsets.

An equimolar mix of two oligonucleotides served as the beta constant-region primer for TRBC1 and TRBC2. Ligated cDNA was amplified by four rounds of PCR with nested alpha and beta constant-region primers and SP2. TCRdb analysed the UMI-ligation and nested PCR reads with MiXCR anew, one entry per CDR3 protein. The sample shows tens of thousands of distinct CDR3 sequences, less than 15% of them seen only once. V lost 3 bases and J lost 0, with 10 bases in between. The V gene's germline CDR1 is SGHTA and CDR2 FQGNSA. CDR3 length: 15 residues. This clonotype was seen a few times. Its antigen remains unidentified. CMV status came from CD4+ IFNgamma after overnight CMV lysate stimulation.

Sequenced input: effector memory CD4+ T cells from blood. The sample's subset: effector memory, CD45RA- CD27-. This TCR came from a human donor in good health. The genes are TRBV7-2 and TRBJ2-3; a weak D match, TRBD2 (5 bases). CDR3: CASSFAKRSTDTQYF. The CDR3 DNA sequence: TGTGCCAGCAGCTTCGCGAAGCGGAGCACAGATACGCAGTATTTT. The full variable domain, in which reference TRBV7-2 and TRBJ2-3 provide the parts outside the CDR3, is GAGVSQSPSNKVTEKGKDVELRCDPISGHTALYWYRQSLGQGLEFLIYFQGNSAPDKSGLPSDRFSAERTGGSVSTLTIQRTQQEDSAVYLCASSFAKRSTDTQYFGPGTRLTVL.